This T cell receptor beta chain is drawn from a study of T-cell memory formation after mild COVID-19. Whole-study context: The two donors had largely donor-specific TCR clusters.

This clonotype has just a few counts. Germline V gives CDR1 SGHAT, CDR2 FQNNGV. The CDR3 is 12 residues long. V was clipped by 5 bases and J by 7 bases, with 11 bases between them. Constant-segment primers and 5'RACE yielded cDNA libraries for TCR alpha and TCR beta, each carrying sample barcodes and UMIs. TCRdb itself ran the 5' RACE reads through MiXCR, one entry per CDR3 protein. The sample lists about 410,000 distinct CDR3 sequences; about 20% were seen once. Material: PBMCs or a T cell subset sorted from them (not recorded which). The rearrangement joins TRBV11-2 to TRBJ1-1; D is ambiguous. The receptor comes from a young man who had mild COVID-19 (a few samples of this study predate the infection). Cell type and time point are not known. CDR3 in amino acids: CASSTNPGEAFF. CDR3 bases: TGTGCCAGCAGCACCAACCCGGGTGAAGCTTTCTTT.